These 5 T cell receptor beta chains share one sample of origin, sequenced in a study of T-cell memory formation after mild COVID-19 (dated by TCRdb to the early 2020s). Library preparation used 5' RACE. The sequencing machine was an Illumina NovaSeq 6000. TCRdb cleaned the public reads at Q25 with fastp, built clones with MiXCR and kept in-frame beta chains. CDR3 protein sequences are deduplicated, and each keeps its most common genes and DNA. The sample includes about 400,000 distinct CDR3 sequences, with roughly an eighth observed a single time. Jointly, the top ten make up less than 25% of the sample. The source material was PBMCs or a T cell subset sorted from them (not recorded which). The receptors were gathered from a man younger than 35 who had mild COVID-19 (a few samples of this study predate the infection). The sample titles of this study are shuffled in the database, so cell type and time point are left out; the donor was told from shared clones.

This clonotype was seen repeatedly, ten times or more. The rearrangement joins TRBV6-5 to TRBJ2-3; 7 bases are shared with TRBD2. Germline CDR1 MNHEY, CDR2 SVGAGI. This CDR3 has 15 residues. After removal of 0 bases from V and 0 bases from J, the junction contained 0 bases not matched to a gene. CDR3 region: CASSYSRGSTDTQYF. In nucleotides, the CDR3 is TGTGCCAGCAGTTACTCGCGGGGGAGCACAGATACGCAGTATTTT.

This clonotype was seen a single time. The chain is built from TRBV24-1 and TRBJ1-5; maybe TRBD1 (6 bases). V lost 10 bases, J lost 6 bases, and 9 bases lay in between. The CDR3 sequence is 11 residues long. Germline V CDR1 and CDR2: KGHDR, SFDVKD. The CDR3 sequence: CATGTIQPQHF. DNA for the CDR3: TGTGCCACAGGGACAATTCAGCCCCAGCATTTT.

This chain's CDR3 is CAWSRGQYNEQFF. The DNA for the CDR3 is TGTGCCTGGAGTAGAGGGCAATACAATGAGCAGTTCTTC. V and J are TRBV30 and TRBJ2-1, with D tentatively TRBD2 (5 bases). V shed 2 bases and J shed 4 bases, with 9 bases lying between them. CDR3 length: 13 residues. CDR1 GTSNPN and CDR2 SVGIG come from the germline V gene (reference sequence).

The table lists this clonotype with a few counts. The gene calls are TRBV27 and TRBJ2-2, with unresolved D. The length of the CDR3 is 13 residues. The germline CDR1 and CDR2 sequences are MNHEY and SMNVEV (reference sequence). Trimming took off 3 bases at V and 4 bases at J, with 6 bases between the two ends. The CDR3 region is CASSFVVTGELFF. The CDR3, as DNA: TGTGCCAGCAGTTTTGTTGTCACCGGGGAGCTGTTTTTT.

The chain employs TRBV5-1 and TRBJ2-1; TRBD1 agrees at 9 bases. Looked up from germline, CDR1 is SGHRS and CDR2 is YFSETQ. J was trimmed by 6 bases and V by 4 bases; bases with no gene match: 5. The CDR3 consists of 14 residues. The CDR3: CASSTQGAGNEQFF. Here the CDR3 DNA reads TGCGCCAGCAGCACACAGGGGGCGGGCAATGAGCAGTTCTTC.